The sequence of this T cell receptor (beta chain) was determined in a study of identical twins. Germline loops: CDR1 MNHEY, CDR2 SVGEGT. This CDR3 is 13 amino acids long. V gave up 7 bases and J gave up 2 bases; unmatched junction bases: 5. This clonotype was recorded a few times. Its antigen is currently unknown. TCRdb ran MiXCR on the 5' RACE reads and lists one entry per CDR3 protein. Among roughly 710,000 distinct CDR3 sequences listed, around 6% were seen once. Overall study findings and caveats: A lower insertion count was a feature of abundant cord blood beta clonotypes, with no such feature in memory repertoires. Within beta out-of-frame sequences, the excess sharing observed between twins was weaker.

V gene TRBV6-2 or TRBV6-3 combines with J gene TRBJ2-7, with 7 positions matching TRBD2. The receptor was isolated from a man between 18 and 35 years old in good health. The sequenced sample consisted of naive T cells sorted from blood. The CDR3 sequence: CASKRAGPYEQYF. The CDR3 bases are TGTGCCAGCAAAAGAGCGGGACCCTACGAGCAGTACTTC.